Listed below are T cell receptor beta chains from one sample, sequenced in a study of T cells after posttransplantation cyclophosphamide. Sequencing was performed with immunoSEQ multiplex PCR; in TCRdb, only in-frame clones are kept and a portion is missing. The specimen has thousands of clones, none found just once. The starting material was PBMCs, obtained after allogeneic stem cell transplant with posttransplant cyclophosphamide. The receptor set was obtained from a female patient aged 50 to 65 who received an allogeneic stem cell transplant from an unrelated donor, was CMV-positive, and had acute GVHD only. Some T cells may be the graft donor's. The CDR3 runs from the conserved cysteine through the conserved F or W. The order of the fields is D gene, clone size, J gene, V gene, CDR3 protein, CDR3 DNA. D genes are given only for firm matches. Size is stated for part of the rows, as once, few or many counts, or as a class when the clone is expanded.

>-|many|TRBJ2-7|TRBV27
CASSLPGHTYEQYF
TGTGCCAGCAGTTTACCTGGACACACCTACGAGCAGTACTTC
>TRBD2|many|TRBJ2-5|TRBV2
CARTPGGRQETQYF
TGTGCCAGAACCCCGGGGGGGCGACAAGAGACCCAGTACTTC
>TRBD1|many|TRBJ2-2|TRBV5-1
CASWTGGTGELFF
TGCGCCAGTTGGACAGGGGGGACCGGGGAGCTGTTTTTT
>-|many|TRBJ2-6|TRBV7-8
CASSGAGRYSSGANVLTF
TGTGCCAGCAGCGGGGCGGGGCGGTACAGCTCTGGGGCCAACGTCCTGACTTTC
>-|medium-sized|TRBJ2-3|TRBV4-1
CASSQDGLRTDTQYF
TGCGCCAGCAGCCAAGATGGACTCCGCACAGATACGCAGTATTTT
>-|many|TRBJ1-5|TRBV7-2
CASSSQGNQPQHF
TGTGCCAGCAGCTCCCAGGGTAATCAGCCCCAGCATTTT
>TRBD1|many|TRBJ2-7|TRBV30
CAWGPTGAPQYF
TGTGCCTGGGGTCCCACAGGGGCCCCGCAGTACTTC
>-|many|TRBJ2-2|TRBV6-4
CASSASPGTGELFF
TGTGCCAGCAGTGCTTCCCCAGGCACCGGGGAGCTGTTTTTT
>TRBD2|medium-sized|TRBJ2-2|TRBV5-1
CASSLRGRGVTGELFF
TGCGCCAGCAGCTTACGCGGGAGGGGCGTCACCGGGGAGCTGTTTTTT
>TRBD2|-|TRBJ2-1|TRBV7-2
CASSLPGLAGAEQFF
TGTGCCAGCAGCTTACCCGGACTAGCGGGAGCTGAGCAGTTCTTC
>TRBD1|many|TRBJ1-5|TRBV19
CASSILGQGWNQPQHF
TGTGCCAGTAGTATATTAGGACAGGGCTGGAATCAGCCCCAGCATTTT
>-|many|TRBJ1-1|TRBV7-2
CASSLVREAEAFF
TGTGCCAGCAGTCTAGTGCGGGAAGCCGAAGCTTTCTTT
>-|many|TRBJ2-2|TRBV9
CASSVQAPANTGELFF
TGTGCCAGCAGCGTACAGGCGCCCGCGAACACCGGGGAGCTGTTTTTT
>TRBD2|many|TRBJ2-7|TRBV28
CASSLLLLAGDLEQYF
TGTGCCAGCAGTTTACTTCTACTAGCGGGAGATTTAGAGCAGTACTTC
>-|many|TRBJ1-1|TRBV7-2
CASSFAGNTEAFF
TGTGCCAGCAGCTTTGCGGGGAACACTGAAGCTTTCTTT
>TRBD1|many|TRBJ1-2|TRBV29-1
CSVTGTGYGYTF
TGCAGCGTTACCGGGACAGGGTATGGCTACACCTTC
>TRBD2|many|TRBJ2-1|TRBV28
CASSWLLADKYNEQFF
TGTGCCAGCAGTTGGCTGCTAGCGGATAAATACAATGAGCAGTTCTTC
>-|medium-sized|TRBJ2-1|TRBV6-5
CASSYSRGDEQFF
TGTGCCAGCAGTTACTCTAGGGGCGATGAGCAGTTCTTC
>TRBD2|many|TRBJ2-1|TRBV7-6
CASSLTGLADYNEQFF
TGTGCCAGCAGCCTGACCGGACTAGCGGACTACAATGAGCAGTTCTTC
>TRBD1|medium-sized|TRBJ1-5|TRBV19
CASSATGGKQPQHF
TGTGCCAGTAGTGCGACAGGGGGGAAACAGCCCCAGCATTTT
>TRBD1|many|TRBJ1-2|TRBV4-2
CASSQDHTGAYGYTF
TGTGCCAGCAGCCAAGACCACACAGGGGCCTATGGCTACACCTTC
>TRBD1|-|TRBJ1-2|TRBV27
CASSRLDRVDYGYTF
TGTGCCAGCAGTCGCCTGGACAGGGTCGACTATGGCTACACCTTC
>-|many|TRBJ1-5|TRBV7-9
CASSLGGGNQPQHF
TGTGCCAGCAGCTTAGGAGGAGGCAATCAGCCCCAGCATTTT
>TRBD2|many|TRBJ2-7|TRBV10-3
CAISPGLADYEQYF
TGTGCCATCAGCCCGGGACTAGCGGACTACGAGCAGTACTTC
>-|-|TRBJ2-7|TRBV7-2
CASSPSTGSPSYEQYF
TGTGCCAGCAGCCCCTCCACCGGGAGTCCCTCCTACGAGCAGTACTTC
>-|many|TRBJ2-7|TRBV6-1
CASSESLGSSYEQYF
TGTGCCAGCAGTGAAAGTCTTGGGAGTTCCTACGAGCAGTACTTC
>-|few|TRBJ1-2|TRBV9
CASSVYSGAYGYTF
TGTGCCAGCAGCGTATATTCAGGGGCCTATGGCTACACCTTC
>TRBD2|few|TRBJ2-1|TRBV7-9
CASTILADRSNEQFF
TGTGCCAGCACTATACTAGCGGATAGGTCAAATGAGCAGTTCTTC
>TRBD2|many|TRBJ2-1|TRBV7-2
CASSPLAGGPLDNEQFF
TGTGCCAGCAGCCCACTAGCGGGAGGGCCTCTAGACAATGAGCAGTTCTTC